The T cell receptor (beta chain) described here comes from a study of OX40 agonist ivuxolimab in advanced cancers. Points from the study as a whole: With doses of 0.1 to 3.0 mg/kg, CD4+ and CD8+ blood T cells had undergone clonal expansion by week 6.

Trimming stripped 3 bases from V and 7 bases from J, with 15 bases between. CDR1 SQVTM and CDR2 ANQGSEA come from the germline V gene. CDR3 length: 14 residues. A note on this clone: The antigen is undetermined.

Here immunoSEQ multiplex PCR was the method, and the copy in TCRdb shows in-frame clones only, minus some. The table has around 15,000 clones, 77% seen once; the top ten hold less than 35%. This clonotype was obtained from an adult with an advanced solid tumor such as melanoma, head and neck, liver or kidney cancer. The chain couples TRBV29-1 to TRBJ1-4; tentatively, D is TRBD1 (6 bases). Sample: CD4+ or CD8+ T cells sorted from blood, taken in a trial of the OX40 agonist ivuxolimab. CDR3 sequence: CSVDPGAGGEKLFF. The CDR3 DNA sequence: TGCAGCGTTGACCCGGGGGCTGGGGGTGAAAAACTGTTTTTT. Full variable domain (remainder filled in from reference TRBV29-1 and TRBJ1-4): SAVISQKPSRDICQRGTSLTIQCQVDSQVTMMFWYRQQPGQSLTLIATANQGSEATYESGFVIDKFPISRPNLTFSTLTVSNMSPEDSSIYLCSVDPGAGGEKLFFGSGTQLSVL.